The 21 T cell receptor beta chains listed next were all sequenced from one sample in a study of T cell repertoires in cytomegalovirus infection. One entry per CDR3 protein, called by TCRdb with MiXCR from the reads. The sample has about 130,000 distinct CDR3 sequences, more than 7% seen once. The sample comprised PBMCs. The receptors were sampled from a human donor in good health (CMV status not recorded). Some clones in this sample may be carry-over from other donors' samples.

The table lists this clonotype with many counts. The V and J genes are TRBV28 and TRBJ2-1; 9 nucleotides align to TRBD2. This CDR3 comprises 17 residues. Trimming cost V 1 base and J 3 bases; bases outside gene matches: 7. The germline V gene has CDR1 MDHEN and CDR2 SYDVKM. The CDR3 spells CASSLLGGGAFYNEQFF. In DNA, the CDR3 is TGTGCCAGCAGTTTATTGGGCGGGGGGGCCTTCTACAATGAGCAGTTCTTC.

J is TRBJ1-5 and V is TRBV18, with D possibly being TRBD1 (6 bases). The CDR3 totals 18 residues. Germline lookup yields CDR1 KGHSH and CDR2 LQKENI. Trimming took off 8 bases at V and 2 bases at J, with 25 bases between the two ends. CDR3 sequence (DNA): TGTGCCAGCACTCCCCTCGACAGGCGGCCCCAGGGCAATCAGCCCCAGCATTTT. The encoded protein is CASTPLDRRPQGNQPQHF.

This clonotype has at least ten counts. CDR3 sequence: CASSSREVTQYF. The CDR3 DNA is TGTGCCAGCAGTTCGCGAGAGGTTACGCAGTATTTT. The J gene is TRBJ2-3, the V gene TRBV6-6; D gene unclear. The CDR3 has 12 residues. Per the germline V gene, CDR1 is MNHNY and CDR2 is SVGAGI (reference sequence). V lost 4 bases, J lost 8 bases, and 10 bases lay in between.

This clonotype showed up many times. The chain combines TRBV27 with TRBJ1-1; no reliable D call. Looked up from germline, CDR1 is MNHEY and CDR2 is SMNVEV (reference sequence). This CDR3 is built from 14 residues. V lost 5 bases and J 5 bases, leaving 15 bases between the germline ends. Here the CDR3 DNA reads TGTGCCAGCAGTCGACAACTGGTGGGAACTGAAGCTTTCTTT. It codes for CASSRQLVGTEAFF.

In its sample, this clonotype was seen many times. The chain has TRBV10-3 and TRBJ1-3; D is undetermined. CDR3 length: 15 amino acids. Trimming stripped 4 bases from V and 0 bases from J, with 10 bases between. CDR1 and CDR2 (germline): ENHRY, SYGVKD. For the CDR3, the DNA is TGTGCCATCAGTGCGGAAGCCATCTCTGGAAACACCATATATTTT. Its translation: CAISAEAISGNTIYF.

Written as DNA, the CDR3 is TGTGCCAGCAGGGACCTCTCCTACGAGCAGTACTTC. As protein: CASRDLSYEQYF. The chain combines TRBV6-5 with TRBJ2-7; D call uncertain. The V and J ends lost 6 bases and 0 bases respectively, with 6 bases between them. The CDR3 has 12 residues. Looked up from germline, CDR1 is MNHEY and CDR2 is SVGAGI.

In this sample, this clonotype turned up many times. V gene TRBV7-2 combines with J gene TRBJ2-3; TRBD1 is a possible D gene (5 bases). Germline CDR1 and CDR2: SGHTA and FQGNSA. There are 15 residues in the CDR3. V gave up 1 base and J gave up 4 bases, with 12 bases separating them. The DNA of the CDR3 is TGTGCCAGCAGCTTAGTCGTGGGGCGGTCAGATACGCAGTATTTT. This sequence encodes CASSLVVGRSDTQYF.

This clonotype was found many times. The chain couples TRBV11-1 to TRBJ2-4, with D uncertain. The CDR3 is 13 residues long. Trimming removed 2 bases from V and 6 bases from J, with 8 bases in between. Germline V gene sequence: CDR1 SGHAT, CDR2 FQDESV (reference sequence). This CDR3 reads CASSLNLGNIQYF. DNA for the CDR3: TGTGCCAGCAGCTTAAATCTGGGAAACATTCAGTACTTC.

This clonotype was picked up many times. The chain employs TRBV9 and TRBJ2-1; possible D gene TRBD2, 6 bases. Deletions cut 4 bases from V and 10 bases from J, with 15 bases between. The CDR3 runs to 13 residues. Germline V gene lookup returns CDR1 SGDLS and CDR2 YYNGEE. CDR3 nucleotides: TGTGCCAGCAGCTCGGGACTCCGCGGGGAGCAGTTCTTC. Protein: CASSSGLRGEQFF.

This clonotype showed up many times. The chain carries TRBV7-2 and TRBJ1-1; D call uncertain. Germline assignment: CDR1 SGHTA and CDR2 FQGNSA. The CDR3 totals 12 residues. Between the trimmed V and J ends, which lost 6 bases and 7 bases, there was a span of 12 bases. This chain's CDR3 is CASSFGEGEAFF. For the CDR3, the DNA is TGTGCCAGCAGTTTTGGGGAGGGTGAAGCTTTCTTT.

This clonotype occurred a few times. V gene TRBV19 combines with J gene TRBJ1-1; D unclear. CDR3 length: 15 amino acids. Trimming took off 3 bases at V and 5 bases at J, with 16 bases between the two ends. In germline, CDR1 is LNHDA, CDR2 SQIVND (reference sequence). This CDR3 is CASSMVPGTATEAFF. In nucleotides, the CDR3 is TGTGCCAGTAGTATGGTTCCAGGTACGGCTACTGAAGCTTTCTTT. Combining the CDR3 with reference TRBV19 and TRBJ1-1 gives the whole variable domain DGGITQSPKYLFRKEGQNVTLSCEQNLNHDAMYWYRQDPGQGLRLIYYSQIVNDFQKGDIAEGYSVSREKKESFPLTVTSAQKNPTAFYLCASSMVPGTATEAFFGQGTRLTVV.

This clonotype came up many times. The rearrangement joins TRBV7-6 to TRBJ2-1; D unresolved. This CDR3 is 13 amino acids long. Germline V lookup: CDR1 SGHVS, CDR2 FNYEAQ. Trimming removed 1 base at V and 5 bases at J, with 6 bases between. CDR3 protein: CASSLGRDNEQFF. The CDR3 region has the DNA TGTGCCAGCAGCTTAGGTAGGGACAATGAGCAGTTCTTC.

V gene TRBV18 combines with J gene TRBJ1-5, with a weak D call TRBD1 (5 bases). Trimming took 3 bases from V and 2 from J, leaving 8 bases between them. The length of the CDR3 is 14 residues. Looked up from germline, CDR1 is KGHSH and CDR2 is LQKENI. Here the CDR3 reads CASSPQGGNQPQHF. Here the CDR3 DNA reads TGTGCCAGCTCACCCCAGGGCGGCAATCAGCCCCAGCATTTT.

This clonotype was picked up many times. The chain combines TRBV6-1 with TRBJ1-5; no reliable D call. CDR1 is MNHNS, CDR2 SASEGT, per germline. V gave up 5 bases and J gave up 6 bases, with 17 bases separating them. This CDR3 contains 15 residues. The chain's CDR3 is CASSLYNRFGQPQHF. CDR3 nucleotides: TGTGCCAGCAGTCTTTACAACCGGTTCGGTCAGCCCCAGCATTTT.

The table lists this clonotype with many counts. The chain recombines TRBV4-1 with TRBJ2-5; 10 nucleotides match TRBD1. The J segment lost 5 bases and the V segment lost 5 bases, leaving 8 bases of the junction unmatched. CDR3 length equals 15 residues. The germline V gene encodes CDR1 MGHRA and CDR2 YSYEKL. CDR3 protein: CASSKRTGGVETQYF. The CDR3 nucleotides are TGCGCCAGCAGCAAGAGGACAGGGGGAGTGGAGACCCAGTACTTC.

This clonotype was recorded many times. V usage is TRBV2 and J usage is TRBJ2-1; no firm D call. CDR3 size: 14 residues. Germline V gene sequence: CDR1 SNHLY, CDR2 FYNNEI. Trimming removed 7 bases from V and 0 bases from J, with 10 bases in between. This CDR3 is CASTHPRSYNEQFF. The CDR3 DNA follows: TGTGCCAGCACTCACCCACGCTCCTACAATGAGCAGTTCTTC.

The genes are TRBV3-1 and TRBJ2-7; TRBD2 matches 9 bases. The germline gives CDR1 LGHDT, CDR2 YNNKEL (reference sequence). CDR3 length: 13 amino acids. With V trimmed by 4 bases and J by 7 bases, 5 bases remained unmatched. The CDR3: CASSPRSGGEQYF. The DNA for the CDR3 is TGTGCCAGCAGCCCCCGGAGCGGGGGGGAGCAGTACTTC.

This clonotype has ten or more counts. This chain uses TRBV7-2 with TRBJ2-1, with D perhaps matching TRBD1 or TRBD2 (5 bases each). V was trimmed by 6 bases and J by 0 bases, leaving 12 bases between them. The CDR3 totals 15 residues. Germline loops: CDR1 SGHTA, CDR2 FQGNSA. The CDR3 DNA sequence: TGTGCCAGCAGGCAGGGACCAAGCTCCTACAATGAGCAGTTCTTC. It specifies CASRQGPSSYNEQFF.

The sample holds many counts of this clonotype. The chain carries TRBV7-7 and TRBJ2-2; unclear D gene. The CDR3 runs to 14 residues. Germline V gives CDR1 SSHAT, CDR2 FNYEAQ (reference sequence). V was trimmed by 0 bases and J by 3 bases, leaving 5 bases between them. The CDR3 DNA follows: TGTGCCAGCAGCTTAGCTAGGGACACCGGGGAGCTGTTTTTT. Its protein is CASSLARDTGELFF.

This clonotype has a count of ten or more. The chain joins TRBV20-1 to TRBJ2-7; unclear D gene. Germline V lookup: CDR1 DFQATT, CDR2 SNEGSKA (reference sequence). Trimming removed 5 bases from V and 4 bases from J, with 9 bases in between. CDR3 size: 11 residues. The CDR3 sequence: CSAVDLYEQYF. CDR3 nucleotide sequence: TGCAGTGCTGTAGACTTGTACGAGCAGTACTTC.

This clonotype was detected many times. This chain joins TRBV19 and TRBJ2-1, with 8 bases lining up with TRBD2. V lost 8 bases, J lost 9 bases, and 9 bases stayed unmatched. Germline V gene data show CDR1 as LNHDA and CDR2 as SQIVND (reference sequence). The CDR3 contains 13 residues. CDR3 in amino acids: CASRLAPVGEQFF. CDR3 nucleotides: TGTGCCAGTCGACTAGCGCCTGTGGGTGAGCAGTTCTTC.